The subject of this entry is one TCR beta chain. This table comes from immunoSEQ multiplex PCR, and its TCRdb copy is limited to in-frame clones, with some not included. This sample carries approximately 270,000 clones, approximately 85% of them seen once, and the ten largest clones take about 10%. These data are taken from a study of blood T cell repertoires in COVID-19. Germline CDR1 and CDR2: KGHDR and SFDVKD. This CDR3 is 13 amino acids long. Trimming removed 4 bases at V and 5 bases at J, with 10 bases between. Sequencing input: peripheral blood. V and J are TRBV24-1 and TRBJ2-5; D perhaps matches TRBD1 (5 bases). The source of this sequence is a woman aged 70 to 79 with acute or convalescent COVID-19. CDR3 in DNA: TGTGCCACCAGTGAGTCAGGGTACGAGACCCAGTACTTC. Its translation is CATSESGYETQYF.